These 12 T cell receptor beta chains share one sample of origin, sequenced in a study of T cells expressing NK-cell markers. Reprocessing the 5' RACE reads, TCRdb reports a single entry for every CDR3 protein and omits DNA. This sample contains roughly 390,000 distinct CDR3 sequences. Sequenced material: blood T cells: a sorted CD56 or NKG2C T cell subset, CD4+ or CD8+ T cells, or bulk PBMC T cells (not recorded which). These receptors all come from a man aged 18 to 70 in good health.

The V gene is TRBV24-1, the J gene TRBJ2-2; TCRdb gives TRBD1 as the D gene, but with no DNA this cannot be confirmed. This CDR3 comprises 15 residues. Germline V gives CDR1 KGHDR, CDR2 SFDVKD. Here the CDR3 reads CATSESTGDTGELFF.

The rearrangement uses TRBV6-1 and TRBJ2-7; TCRdb names TRBD1, which stays unverified in the absence of DNA. This CDR3 region has 17 residues. Per germline, CDR1 MNHNS and CDR2 SASEGT. This CDR3 reads CASKGPGVGGWAYEQYF.

The CDR3 loop reads CASSVGGWDQETQYF. The chain has TRBV9 and TRBJ2-5; TCRdb returns TRBD2, unconfirmable since there is no DNA. Germline V gives CDR1 SGDLS, CDR2 YYNGEE. This CDR3 is 15 amino acids long.

V and J are TRBV5-1 and TRBJ2-1; TCRdb picks TRBD2, but there is no DNA to check that call. CDR3 length: 16 amino acids. The V gene's germline CDR1 is SGHRS and CDR2 YFSETQ. The chain's CDR3 is CASSPLLAGGPNEQFF.

This sequence joins TRBV20-1 and TRBJ2-1; TCRdb proposes TRBD1, but this gene call is untestable without DNA. The CDR3 extends over 14 amino acids. Germline V CDR1 and CDR2: DFQATT, SNEGSKA (reference sequence). This CDR3 is CSATAGTGGWEQFF.

The chain recombines TRBV6-5 with TRBJ2-7. The CDR3 is 12 amino acids. CDR1 is MNHEY, CDR2 SVGAGI, per germline. This CDR3 reads CASEAAPYEQYF.

The chain uses TRBV18 and TRBJ1-4. Germline CDR1 is KGHSH and CDR2 is LQKENI. The CDR3 has 17 residues. The CDR3 protein is CASSPRQLVGTNEKLFF. The complete variable domain, with remaining parts taken from reference TRBV18 and TRBJ1-4, reads NAGVMQNPRHLVRRRGQEARLRCSPMKGHSHVYWYRQLPEEGLKFMVYLQKENIIDESGMPKERFSAEFPKEGPSILRIQQVVRGDSAAYFCASSPRQLVGTNEKLFFGSGTQLSVL.

V gene TRBV6-2 or TRBV6-3 combines with J gene TRBJ1-5; the TCRdb D gene call, TRBD1, has no DNA to confirm it. The CDR3 is 18 amino acids. The germline V gene has CDR1 MNHEY and CDR2 SVGEGT. CDR3 sequence reads: CASSYSFRDTEGNQPQHF.

The rearrangement links TRBV27 to TRBJ1-3. CDR1 is MNHEY, CDR2 SMNVEV, per germline (reference sequence). The CDR3 runs 14 residues. The chain's CDR3 is CASSLWGPGNTIYF.

The rearrangement joins TRBV30 to TRBJ1-6; as DNA is missing, the TRBD1 call by TCRdb cannot be tested. CDR3 length equals 14 residues. Per germline, CDR1 GTSNPN and CDR2 SVGIG (reference sequence). CDR3 sequence: CAWRPGQGRSPLHF.

The CDR3 loop is CASGQTGGMETEAFF. V is TRBV5-1 and J is TRBJ1-1; lacking DNA, the TRBD1 call made by TCRdb goes unchecked. The CDR3 covers 15 residues. The germline V gene encodes CDR1 SGHRS and CDR2 YFSETQ.

The chain combines TRBV14 with TRBJ2-2; as DNA is missing, the TRBD1 call by TCRdb cannot be tested. The CDR3 runs to 16 residues. The germline V gene encodes CDR1 SGHDN and CDR2 FVKESK. CDR3 region: CASSQATGLRTGELFF.